The present TCR beta chain was sequenced within a study of OX40 agonist ivuxolimab in advanced cancers. Turning to the study itself: The patients' treatment was ivuxolimab, an agonistic anti-OX40 (CD134) antibody. Dose-escalation patients were diagnosed with hepatocellular carcinoma, melanoma, renal cell cancer or head and neck cancer. Broader study findings: On average, CD8+ T cells had more expanded clones than CD4+. In a subset of nonresponders, normalized T-cell clonal expansion was also low.

As regards this clone: Its antigen is still unknown.

This CDR3 is 13 amino acids long. V was pared by 5 bases and J by 11 bases, with 7 bases of the junction left unmatched. Germline V gene data show CDR1 as LNHDA and CDR2 as SQIVND (reference sequence). This table comes from immunoSEQ multiplex PCR, and its TCRdb copy is limited to in-frame clones, with some not included. The sample lists just over 70,000 clones, over 80% occurring once. This receptor was taken from an adult with an advanced solid tumor such as melanoma, head and neck, liver or kidney cancer. The material was CD4+ or CD8+ T cells sorted from blood, obtained in a trial of the OX40 agonist ivuxolimab. The rearrangement uses TRBV19 and TRBJ1-5, with 9 bases aligning to TRBD1. The CDR3 sequence: CASSQQGAVSQHF. The CDR3 coding sequence is TGTGCCAGTAGTCAACAGGGGGCAGTGTCCCAGCATTTT.